The 11 T cell receptor beta chains listed next were all sequenced from one sample in a study of identical twins. Each CDR3 protein is one row after TCRdb ran MiXCR on the 5' RACE reads. The repertoire holds more than 400,000 distinct CDR3 sequences, with 15% as singletons. In addition, the sample was reused for a study of yellow fever vaccine responses in identical twins.

Sequencing input: CD4+ T cells sorted from blood. These receptors were taken from a woman aged 18-35 years in good health.

In this sample, this clonotype turned up many times. The rearrangement links TRBV6-6 to TRBJ1-5, with no clear D. V was cut by 2 bases and J by 5 bases, with 7 bases left in between. Germline V CDR1 and CDR2: MNHNY, SVGAGI (reference sequence). CDR3 size: 13 residues. CDR3 loop: CASSYVRDQPQHF. The CDR3 DNA reads as TGTGCCAGCAGTTACGTGCGAGATCAGCCCCAGCATTTT.

This clonotype was counted a few times. The chain joins TRBV7-9 to TRBJ1-4; D unresolved. This CDR3 is 15 amino acids long. The V end lost 5 bases, the J end lost 0 bases, and 10 bases lay between the germline ends. The germline V gene encodes CDR1 SEHNR and CDR2 FQNEAQ (reference sequence). CDR3 sequence reads: CASSNSATTNEKLFF. DNA of the CDR3: TGTGCCAGCAGCAACAGTGCCACAACTAATGAAAAACTGTTTTTT.

The chain has TRBV11-1 and TRBJ2-1; 7 bases agree with TRBD2. The CDR3 runs 16 residues. V was clipped by 0 bases and J by 8 bases; unmatched bases: 10. Germline V lookup: CDR1 SGHAT, CDR2 FQDESV (reference sequence). The CDR3 region is CASSLAVGGSLDEQFF. The DNA for the CDR3 is TGTGCCAGCAGCTTAGCGGTCGGGGGGTCGCTTGATGAGCAGTTCTTC. The entire variable domain, with the rest obtained from reference TRBV11-1 and TRBJ2-1, is as follows: EAEVAQSPRYKITEKSQAVAFWCDPISGHATLYWYRQILGQGPELLVQFQDESVVDDSQLPKDRFSAERLKGVDSTLKIQPAELGDSAMYLCASSLAVGGSLDEQFFGPGTRLTVL.

V and J are TRBV28 and TRBJ1-2; TRBD1 matches 9 bases. Germline-derived CDR1 and CDR2 are MDHEN and SYDVKM. The V gene end was trimmed by 1 base and the J gene end by 4 bases; junction bases not matched to a gene: 7. This CDR3 is built from 16 residues. CDR3 nucleotide sequence: TGTGCCAGCAGTTTATTTAGACAGGGGGAGGGCTATGGCTACACCTTC. This sequence encodes CASSLFRQGEGYGYTF.

The chain recombines TRBV28 with TRBJ2-1, with TRBD2 matching over 7 bases. The CDR3 totals 17 residues. V lost 7 bases to trimming and J lost 1 base; unmatched junction nucleotides: 13. CDR1 and CDR2 from the germline V gene are MDHEN and SYDVKM. The CDR3 sequence: CASTFLGGGKSYNEQFF. As DNA, the CDR3 is TGTGCCAGCACCTTTCTCGGGGGAGGGAAGTCCTACAATGAGCAGTTCTTC. Using reference TRBV28 and TRBJ2-1 for the parts outside the CDR3, the full variable domain is DVKVTQSSRYLVKRTGEKVFLECVQDMDHENMFWYRQDPGLGLRLIYFSYDVKMKEKGDIPEGYSVSREKKERFSLILESASTNQTSMYLCASTFLGGGKSYNEQFFGPGTRLTVL.

A few counts support this clonotype. The chain is built from TRBV20-1 and TRBJ2-7; D is perhaps TRBD1 or TRBD2 (7 bases each). Trimming removed 4 bases from V and 6 bases from J, with 19 bases in between. CDR3 length: 14 residues. Germline V lookup: CDR1 DFQATT, CDR2 SNEGSKA (reference sequence). The CDR3 sequence is CSAKGTPGGGEQYF. CDR3 nucleotide sequence: TGCAGTGCTAAAGGGACGCCAGGGGGGGGCGAGCAGTACTTC.

The chain joins TRBV9 to TRBJ1-1; D may be TRBD1 (5 bases). This CDR3 region has 14 residues. CDR1 is SGDLS and CDR2 is YYNGEE in the germline V gene. Trimming removed 0 bases from V and 1 base from J, with 7 bases in between. CDR3 residues: CASSVAGTNTEAFF. As DNA, the CDR3 is TGTGCCAGCAGCGTAGCAGGGACGAACACTGAAGCTTTCTTT.

The table lists this clonotype with a few counts. DNA for the CDR3: TGTGCCAGCAGTAGGGTGGTGGGGAGGAACACTGAAGCTTTCTTT. It codes for CASSRVVGRNTEAFF. This chain connects TRBV28 to TRBJ1-1; D uncertain. Trimming left V 5 bases short and J 1 base short, with 14 bases between. The V gene's germline CDR1 is MDHEN and CDR2 SYDVKM. This CDR3 contains 15 residues.

This clonotype showed up just a few times. V gene TRBV2 combines with J gene TRBJ2-4, with D perhaps matching TRBD1 (5 bases). This CDR3 comprises 15 residues. Germline values: CDR1 SNHLY, CDR2 FYNNEI. V lost 2 bases to trimming and J lost 3 bases, with 11 bases between them. CDR3 bases: TGTGCCAGCAGTGAAAGGGGAATTGGCAAAAACATTCAGTACTTC. Translating it yields CASSERGIGKNIQYF.

This chain connects TRBV6-5 to TRBJ2-7; possibly TRBD1 or TRBD2 for D (5 bases each). The germline gives CDR1 MNHEY, CDR2 SVGAGI. With 3 bases removed from V and 2 bases from J, the gap between germline ends came to 14 bases. The CDR3 has 15 amino acids. Here the CDR3 DNA reads TGTGCCAGCAGTTATTCCGTTGGGACGGCCTACGAGCAGTACGTC. Protein sequence: CASSYSVGTAYEQYV.

In this sample, this clonotype turned up many times. V and J are TRBV20-1 and TRBJ1-5; D ambiguous. Trimming pared 3 bases from V and 0 bases from J, leaving 9 bases between. Germline V gene sequence: CDR1 DFQATT, CDR2 SNEGSKA (reference sequence). CDR3 length: 14 residues. The CDR3 loop is CSASIPSSNQPQHF. DNA for the CDR3: TGCAGTGCTAGCATACCTAGTAGCAATCAGCCCCAGCATTTT.